The clone carrying this T cell receptor beta chain was counted once. Its target is unknown. TCR beta sequencing was performed on blood CD8+ and CD4+ T cells. TEMRA cells were FACS-enriched, and CD8+ and CD4+ T cells were isolated negatively. V lost 5 bases and J lost 6; bases outside the gene matches: 6. The germline V gene has CDR1 SGHTA and CDR2 FQGNSA. The CDR3 covers 13 residues. The data originate from a study of CD8 T cells in Susac syndrome. Whole-study results and caveats: An acknowledgment was made by the study that its TCR sequencing and HLA analysis involved relatively few individuals.

The RNA, roughly 0.45 to 1 ug, was put through reverse transcription using random hexamers. The method of amplification for TCR beta CDR3 was immunoSEQ multiplex PCR, covering 54 Vbeta and 13 Jbeta. From the immunoSEQ multiplex PCR reads, TCRdb called clonotypes with MiXCR, one entry per CDR3 protein. The repertoire holds some 130,000 distinct CDR3 sequences, about 94% seen once, with 0.095% to 0.15% in the top ten. Sequencing input: CD4+ T cells from PBMCs. The V and J genes are TRBV7-2 and TRBJ1-2; TRBD1 matches at 7 bases. The origin of this receptor is a human donor with multiple sclerosis. Here the CDR3 DNA reads TGTGCCAGCAGCCTGGGACAGCACCATGGCTACACCTTC. Its protein product is CASSLGQHHGYTF.